This record looks at one T cell receptor beta chain sequence and its context. Repertoires were generated with immunoSEQ multiplex PCR, while TCRdb's copy carries only in-frame clones and drops some. The data contain 200,000 to 250,000 clones, about nine tenths of them singletons. These data originate in a study of blood T cell repertoires in COVID-19. Trimming took 6 bases from V and 8 from J; bases not matched to a gene: 14. The CDR3 covers 15 residues. Per germline, CDR1 MNHEY and CDR2 SVGAGI. This sequence joins TRBV6-5 and TRBJ1-2; 8 bases agree with TRBD1. The TCR was taken from a woman aged 55-69 years with acute or convalescent COVID-19. Sequencing was carried out using peripheral blood. CDR3 nucleotides: TGTGCCAGCAGCCGGACAGGGAGTCAGAGCTGGGGCTACACCTTC. This codes for CASSRTGSQSWGYTF.